These 32 T cell receptor beta chains originate from one sample sequenced in a study of OX40 agonist ivuxolimab in advanced cancers. Assay: immunoSEQ multiplex PCR; the TCRdb copy retains only in-frame clones and omits some. The table records roughly 80,000 clones, 80% to 90% of them present only once. Sequencing used CD4+ or CD8+ T cells sorted from blood, obtained in a trial of the OX40 agonist ivuxolimab. The source is an adult with an advanced solid tumor such as melanoma, head and neck, liver or kidney cancer.

The chain employs TRBV18 and TRBJ2-1; D ambiguous. In germline, CDR1 is KGHSH, CDR2 LQKENI. The CDR3 has 12 amino acids. Between the trimmed V and J ends, which lost 1 base and 6 bases, there was a span of 4 bases. The chain's CDR3 is CASSPLANEQFF. The CDR3 DNA reads TGTGCCAGCTCACCACTTGCCAATGAGCAGTTCTTC.

Only one count was recorded for this clone. The rearrangement links TRBV5-1 to TRBJ2-3; TRBD2 matches 13 bases. This CDR3 spans 17 amino acids. The junction had 3 bases not matched to a gene; V was cut back by 2 bases and J by 0 bases. Germline V lookup: CDR1 SGHRS, CDR2 YFSETQ. The CDR3 sequence: CASSLLAGGTSTDTQYF. Here the CDR3 DNA reads TGCGCCAGCAGCTTACTAGCGGGGGGGACGAGCACAGATACGCAGTATTTT.

The gene calls are TRBV7-6 and TRBJ2-7, with D uncertain. The CDR3 length is 12 residues. Germline CDR1 SGHVS, CDR2 FNYEAQ. Trimming removed 8 bases from V and 0 bases from J, with 8 bases in between. The CDR3, as DNA: TGTGCCAGCGCGAGGAGCTCCTACGAGCAGTACTTC. Its translation: CASARSSYEQYF.

This clone was observed a few times. The chain employs TRBV6-5 and TRBJ1-5, with 9 positions matching TRBD1. Trimming cost V 0 bases and J 5 bases; bases outside gene matches: 2. The CDR3 spans 15 residues. The germline CDR1 and CDR2 sequences are MNHEY and SVGAGI. The CDR3 DNA follows: TGTGCCAGCAGTTACTCCAGGACAGGGGATCAGCCCCAGCATTTT. This sequence encodes CASSYSRTGDQPQHF.

The chain is built from TRBV7-2 and TRBJ2-7; D might be TRBD1 or TRBD2, each matching 5 bases. The V end was cut by 5 bases, the J end by 9 bases, with 14 bases between. Germline lookup yields CDR1 SGHTA and CDR2 FQGNSA. The CDR3 extends over 12 amino acids. CDR3 coding DNA: TGTGCCAGCAGCCGAACCCCTGGGGGGCAGTACTTC. Its translation: CASSRTPGGQYF.

V and J are TRBV4-2 and TRBJ1-1; no reliable D call. Trimming removed 4 bases from V and 1 base from J, with 7 bases in between. This CDR3 is built from 13 residues. In germline, CDR1 is LGHNA, CDR2 YNFKEQ. The CDR3 bases are TGTGCCAGCAGCCTTTCACCGAACACTGAAGCTTTCTTT. This codes for CASSLSPNTEAFF.

J is TRBJ1-4 and V is TRBV30; possible D gene TRBD1, 5 bases. Between the trimmed V and J ends, which lost 5 bases and 7 bases, there was a span of 14 bases. Germline V gene data show CDR1 as GTSNPN and CDR2 as SVGIG (reference sequence). The CDR3 sequence is 13 residues long. For the CDR3, the DNA is TGTGCCTGGGCTCAGGGTAGGACTGAAAAACTGTTTTTT. It yields the protein CAWAQGRTEKLFF.

The J gene is TRBJ1-6, the V gene TRBV27; no clear D gene. The V end was cut by 3 bases, the J end by 9 bases, with 12 bases between. The CDR3 totals 14 residues. Germline V lookup: CDR1 MNHEY, CDR2 SMNVEV (reference sequence). The CDR3 nucleotides read TGTGCCAGCAGTTTCCGGCAAATGGGTTCACCCCTCCACTTT. Translating it yields CASSFRQMGSPLHF.

The chain employs TRBV19 and TRBJ1-2; D perhaps matches TRBD1 (5 bases). This CDR3 spans 15 amino acids. CDR1 and CDR2 from the germline V gene are LNHDA and SQIVND (reference sequence). The germline V and J ends were trimmed by 5 bases and 8 bases, with 21 bases remaining between them. CDR3 protein: CASSPPGKDLFGYTF. For the CDR3, the DNA is TGTGCCAGTAGTCCTCCAGGGAAAGATTTGTTCGGCTACACCTTC.

This chain connects TRBV28 to TRBJ2-7; 12 bases map to TRBD2. CDR1 is MDHEN and CDR2 is SYDVKM in the germline V gene. CDR3 size: 16 residues. V trimming: 5 bases; J trimming: 3 bases; junction bases outside the gene matches: 8. This CDR3 reads CASSLSTSGGYYEQYF. CDR3 in DNA: TGTGCCAGCAGTCTTTCGACTAGCGGGGGCTACTACGAGCAGTACTTC.

In DNA form, the CDR3 reads TGTGCCAGTAGTCCCCGTCGAAGGGAAATCGAGCAGTACTTC. This gives the protein CASSPRRREIEQYF. V usage is TRBV19 and J usage is TRBJ2-7; D is ambiguous. Germline CDR1 is LNHDA and CDR2 is SQIVND (reference sequence). The length of the CDR3 is 14 residues. V was shortened by 5 bases and J by 6 bases, with 17 bases between the two germline ends.

CDR3 DNA: TGCGCCAGCAGCCCCCGGACAGGGGAGACCCAGTACTTC. It yields the protein CASSPRTGETQYF. The chain joins TRBV4-1 to TRBJ2-5; 8 bases map to TRBD1. The junction had 3 bases not matched to a gene; V was cut back by 4 bases and J by 5 bases. Germline V gene lookup returns CDR1 MGHRA and CDR2 YSYEKL. This CDR3 contains 13 residues.

The chain carries TRBV15 and TRBJ2-4; weak D call: TRBD2 (5 bases). Germline CDR1 is LNHNV and CDR2 is YYDKDF (reference sequence). Trimming removed 5 bases at V and 0 bases at J, with 17 bases between. CDR3 length equals 17 residues. CDR3 coding DNA: TGTGCCACCAGCTCTCAAGGTGGGAGCCTAGCCAAAAACATTCAGTACTTC. Protein product: CATSSQGGSLAKNIQYF.

The genes are TRBV27 and TRBJ1-2; D possibly corresponds to TRBD1 (5 bases). The CDR3 runs to 15 residues. V was clipped by 5 bases and J by 8 bases, with 21 bases between them. CDR1 MNHEY and CDR2 SMNVEV come from the germline V gene (reference sequence). The CDR3 region is CASSRTGAFKYGYTF. As DNA, the CDR3 is TGTGCCAGCAGTCGAACCGGGGCCTTTAAGTACGGCTACACCTTC.

The chain has TRBV12-5 and TRBJ1-3; TRBD1 matches 8 bases. Germline V gene lookup returns CDR1 LGHNT and CDR2 FRNRAP. CDR3 length equals 17 residues. V was pared by 1 base and J by 0 bases, with 5 bases of the junction left unmatched. CDR3 DNA sequence: TGTGCTAGTGGTTTGGCGACAGGGGCCAGCTCTGGAAACACCATATATTTT. This translates into CASGLATGASSGNTIYF.

This clone was seen only once. The V gene is TRBV28, the J gene TRBJ1-6, with D unclear. Germline CDR1 is MDHEN and CDR2 is SYDVKM. The CDR3 runs 15 residues. With 2 bases removed from V and 4 bases from J, the gap between germline ends came to 9 bases. DNA of the CDR3: TGTGCCAGCAGTTTACCACGGTTGTATAATTCACCCCTCCACTTT. Residues: CASSLPRLYNSPLHF.

The V call is TRBV19, the J call TRBJ1-5; 7 nucleotides line up with TRBD1. The germline gives CDR1 LNHDA, CDR2 SQIVND (reference sequence). This CDR3 has 16 residues. Trimming removed 7 bases from V and 2 bases from J; junction bases left unmatched: 11. The CDR3 sequence is CASTTSGGRGNQPQHF. For the CDR3, the DNA is TGTGCCAGTACCACCTCAGGGGGAAGGGGCAATCAGCCCCAGCATTTT.

This chain uses TRBV30 with TRBJ1-4; unclear D gene. The CDR3 covers 13 residues. Trimming left V 3 bases short and J 7 bases short, with 12 bases between. Germline CDR1 and CDR2: GTSNPN and SVGIG (reference sequence). The CDR3 loop is CAWRERYFEKLFF. The CDR3 coding sequence is TGTGCCTGGAGAGAAAGGTATTTTGAAAAACTGTTTTTT.

This clone showed up just a few times. Other DNA sequences from this sample encode an identical CDR3 as well. The CDR3 sequence is CASAPGAKDTQYF. The CDR3 DNA sequence: TGTGCCAGCGCCCCAGGGGCAAAGGATACGCAGTATTTT. This chain uses TRBV7-9 with TRBJ2-3; the D gene is possibly TRBD1 (6 bases). Between the trimmed V and J ends, which lost 8 bases and 6 bases, there was a span of 15 bases. Germline-derived CDR1 and CDR2 are SEHNR and FQNEAQ (reference sequence). The CDR3 has 13 amino acids.

This clone was counted a few times. V is TRBV5-1 and J is TRBJ2-6, with D possibly matching TRBD1 (5 bases). The germline CDR1 and CDR2 sequences are SGHRS and YFSETQ. The V and J ends lost 4 bases and 0 bases respectively, with 14 bases between them. The CDR3 runs 17 residues. Here the CDR3 reads CASSGGHADSGANVLTF. The CDR3 coding sequence is TGCGCCAGCAGCGGCGGACACGCCGACTCTGGGGCCAACGTCCTGACTTTC.

Worth noting for this clone: At the DNA level, this CDR3 is encoded by other sequences in the same sample as well. The V and J genes are TRBV5-1 and TRBJ2-7; D possibly corresponds to TRBD2 (5 bases). The germline gives CDR1 SGHRS, CDR2 YFSETQ. V was clipped by 2 bases and J by 4 bases, with 13 bases between them. The length of the CDR3 is 14 residues. The DNA for the CDR3 is TGCGCCAGCAGCTTCGGTGGAGGTTCATACGAGCAGTACTTC. This encodes CASSFGGGSYEQYF.

The V gene is TRBV5-1, the J gene TRBJ2-7; TRBD1 is a possible D gene (6 bases). Germline loops: CDR1 SGHRS, CDR2 YFSETQ. The length of the CDR3 is 17 residues. The V end lost 3 bases, the J end lost 1 base, and 20 bases lay between the germline ends. The CDR3 sequence: CASSYYYRQVTSYEQYF. Written as DNA, the CDR3 is TGCGCCAGCAGCTACTACTACCGACAGGTCACTTCCTACGAGCAGTACTTC.

The V gene is TRBV7-8, the J gene TRBJ2-4, with TRBD2 matching over 8 bases. The CDR3 totals 15 residues. After removal of 5 bases from V and 1 base from J, the junction contained 4 bases not matched to a gene. The V gene's germline CDR1 is SGHVS and CDR2 FQNEAQ. The CDR3 loop reads CASSLERGAKNIQYF. The CDR3 bases are TGTGCCAGCAGCCTCGAGCGGGGGGCCAAAAACATTCAGTACTTC.

The chain uses TRBV4-1 and TRBJ2-7; 10 bases map to TRBD1. The CDR3 is 15 amino acids. V gave up 3 bases and J gave up 2 bases; unmatched junction bases: 4. Germline loops: CDR1 MGHRA, CDR2 YSYEKL. The CDR3 protein is CASSHMDRGTYEQYF. The DNA for the CDR3 is TGCGCCAGCAGCCATATGGACAGGGGGACCTACGAGCAGTACTTC.

The chain combines TRBV19 with TRBJ1-5; D remains ambiguous. Germline CDR1 LNHDA, CDR2 SQIVND (reference sequence). The length of the CDR3 is 15 residues. Trimming cost V 1 base and J 3 bases, with 10 bases left between them. The CDR3 reads CASSIAGGSNQPQHF. The CDR3 DNA follows: TGTGCCAGTAGTATAGCCGGCGGTTCCAATCAGCCCCAGCATTTT. The variable domain in full, with the rest retrieved from reference TRBV19 and TRBJ1-5, is DGGITQSPKYLFRKEGQNVTLSCEQNLNHDAMYWYRQDPGQGLRLIYYSQIVNDFQKGDIAEGYSVSREKKESFPLTVTSAQKNPTAFYLCASSIAGGSNQPQHFGDGTRLSIL.

This rearrangement joins TRBV6-5 to TRBJ1-2; D is undetermined. The CDR3 covers 13 residues. Germline loops: CDR1 MNHEY, CDR2 SVGAGI. Trimming took off 0 bases at V and 4 bases at J, with 6 bases between the two ends. The chain's CDR3 is CASSYSRIYGYTF. The CDR3 DNA sequence: TGTGCCAGCAGTTACTCGCGGATCTATGGCTACACCTTC.

The CDR3 loop reads CASSELEEETQYF. The CDR3, as DNA: TGTGCCAGCAGTGAACTCGAAGAAGAGACCCAGTACTTC. The V gene is TRBV2, the J gene TRBJ2-5, with D uncertain. The V end lost 2 bases, the J end lost 3 bases, and 7 bases lay between the germline ends. Germline CDR1 is SNHLY and CDR2 is FYNNEI. This CDR3 spans 13 amino acids.

The gene calls are TRBV7-2 and TRBJ1-2; 11 bases line up with TRBD1. The CDR3 runs to 13 residues. Germline V gene sequence: CDR1 SGHTA, CDR2 FQGNSA. Trimming removed 5 bases from V and 6 bases from J; junction bases left unmatched: 2. The CDR3 spells CASSPGQGDGYTF. The CDR3 region has the DNA TGTGCCAGCAGCCCGGGACAGGGGGATGGCTACACCTTC.

V usage is TRBV30 and J usage is TRBJ1-6; TRBD1 might be the D (5 bases). The V gene lost 5 bases and the J gene lost 9 bases, with 11 bases spanning the gap. This CDR3 is 12 amino acids long. Germline loops: CDR1 GTSNPN, CDR2 SVGIG (reference sequence). CDR3 residues: CAWGHIGSPLHF. CDR3 DNA: TGTGCCTGGGGACACATTGGTTCACCCCTCCACTTT.

The J gene is TRBJ2-5, the V gene TRBV19; D remains ambiguous. The CDR3 runs 14 residues. V lost 5 bases and J 5 bases, leaving 15 bases between the germline ends. CDR1 LNHDA and CDR2 SQIVND come from the germline V gene (reference sequence). The CDR3 sequence: CASSPSAATETQYF. The CDR3 nucleotides read TGTGCCAGTAGTCCCTCGGCGGCAACGGAGACCCAGTACTTC.

The CDR3 region has the DNA TGTGCCAGCAGCCTGGGATCCACAGATACGCAGTATTTT. Protein: CASSLGSTDTQYF. The chain recombines TRBV11-3 with TRBJ2-3; unclear D gene. Trimming left V 5 bases short and J 2 bases short, with 8 bases between. Germline V CDR1 and CDR2: SGHNT, YENEEA. CDR3 length: 13 residues.

This chain uses TRBV11-3 with TRBJ2-7; 8 bases line up with TRBD1. The CDR3 consists of 14 residues. The trim removed 5 bases at V and 5 bases at J, leaving 8 bases unmatched. Germline V CDR1 and CDR2: SGHNT, YENEEA. The CDR3 DNA is TGTGCCAGCAGCCTAGGCCAGGGGGCCCACGAGCAGTACTTC. Translating it yields CASSLGQGAHEQYF.